The 26 T cell receptor beta chains presented below share a single source sample, sequenced in a study of T cells in Graves' hyperthyroidism and ophthalmopathy. Amplification of TCR beta CDR3 regions was performed using RNA transcripts as template. TCR CDR3 underwent first-round RT-PCR with the HTBI primer set. TCRdb recomputed calls from the multiplex PCR reads with MiXCR, one row per CDR3 protein. The data contain 500,000 to 600,000 distinct CDR3 sequences, roughly 46% of them singletons. Sequenced sample: peripheral blood or thyroid tissue (not recorded which). These receptors were obtained from an adult woman with Graves' disease, either hyperthyroidism or ophthalmopathy (not recorded which).

This clonotype has ten or more counts. The chain combines TRBV7-9 with TRBJ1-2; D is perhaps TRBD1 (5 bases). Trimming cost V 3 bases and J 2 bases, with 7 bases left between them. The CDR3 extends over 13 amino acids. Per the germline V gene, CDR1 is SEHNR and CDR2 is FQNEAQ (reference sequence). As DNA, the CDR3 is TGTGCCAGCAGCTTTGAGGGGAACTATGGCTACACCTTC. Its translation is CASSFEGNYGYTF.

V gene TRBV2 combines with J gene TRBJ1-6; a weak D match, TRBD1 (6 bases). Trimming pared 7 bases from V and 5 bases from J, leaving 12 bases between. The CDR3 is 14 residues long. Germline values: CDR1 SNHLY, CDR2 FYNNEI. The CDR3 region is CASTRTDHNSPLHF. The CDR3 nucleotides are TGTGCCAGCACCAGGACAGATCATAATTCACCCCTCCACTTT.

The chain uses TRBV10-3 and TRBJ2-7, with a possible D match to TRBD1 (6 bases). CDR1 is ENHRY and CDR2 is SYGVKD in the germline V gene. Trimming cost V 3 bases and J 6 bases, with 12 bases left between them. This CDR3 has 13 residues. CDR3 sequence: CAISDGGRGEQYF. DNA for the CDR3: TGTGCCATCAGTGACGGTGGCAGGGGCGAGCAGTACTTC.

A few counts support this clonotype. The chain links TRBV10-3 to TRBJ2-5, with 9 positions matching TRBD1. Losses at the gene ends were 11 bases for V and 5 bases for J; bases not matched to a gene: 12. Germline CDR1 ENHRY, CDR2 SYGVKD. This CDR3 region has 14 residues. The CDR3 DNA reads TGTGCCGTACAGGGGGCGGGGATGATGGAGACCCAGTACTTC. Its translation is CAVQGAGMMETQYF.

This chain connects TRBV7-6 to TRBJ1-6; possibly TRBD1 for D (5 bases). Germline V CDR1 and CDR2: SGHVS, FNYEAQ. The length of the CDR3 is 19 residues. Trimming stripped 1 base from V and 6 bases from J, with 22 bases between. The CDR3: CASSLDTVTGGRPNSPLHF. CDR3 nucleotides: TGTGCCAGCAGCTTAGATACCGTAACAGGAGGGCGGCCTAATTCACCCCTCCACTTT.

The chain uses TRBV10-3 and TRBJ2-7; TRBD1 matches 8 bases. Germline lookup yields CDR1 ENHRY and CDR2 SYGVKD. The CDR3 consists of 14 residues. V was pared by 6 bases and J by 5 bases, with 9 bases of the junction left unmatched. Written as DNA, the CDR3 is TGTGCCATCAGAGCAGGAGGGACAGGCGACGAGCAGTACTTC. Its protein is CAIRAGGTGDEQYF.

This clonotype appeared many times. The rearrangement joins TRBV5-1 to TRBJ2-7, with D possibly matching TRBD1 (5 bases). Trimming removed 5 bases at V and 1 base at J, with 19 bases between. CDR3 length: 16 amino acids. CDR1 SGHRS and CDR2 YFSETQ come from the germline V gene. As DNA, the CDR3 is TGCGCCAGCAGTCAACTTCCCCAGGGCGAATCCTACGAGCAGTACTTC. Translation: CASSQLPQGESYEQYF.

At least ten counts were recorded for this clonotype. The CDR3 loop reads CSVWQGYEQYF. In DNA, the CDR3 is TGCAGCGTTTGGCAGGGTTACGAGCAGTACTTC. V and J are TRBV29-1 and TRBJ2-7, with D possibly matching TRBD1 (5 bases). Looked up from germline, CDR1 is SQVTM and CDR2 is ANQGSEA. There are 11 residues in the CDR3. Deletions cut 5 bases from V and 4 bases from J, with 9 bases between.

This clonotype was seen repeatedly, ten times or more. The chain recombines TRBV6-2 or TRBV6-3 with TRBJ2-5; tentative D call: TRBD2 (7 bases). Trimming took 8 bases from V and 0 from J, leaving 13 bases between them. Germline CDR1 reads MNHEY; CDR2 reads SVGEGT. CDR3 length: 14 amino acids. CDR3 DNA: TGTGCCAGCGAGGGGGGGACCTACCAAGAGACCCAGTACTTC. Residues: CASEGGTYQETQYF.

This clonotype was recorded only once. V gene TRBV12-3 or TRBV12-4 combines with J gene TRBJ2-7; the match to TRBD1 covers 10 bases. V trimming: 5 bases; J trimming: 5 bases; junction bases outside the gene matches: 6. There are 14 residues in the CDR3. The CDR3 DNA is TGTGCCAGCAGTCGACCGGGACAGGGGAACGAGCAGTACTTC. Its protein is CASSRPGQGNEQYF.

The chain links TRBV7-9 to TRBJ1-1, with D unclear. This CDR3 has 14 amino acids. Germline V gene sequence: CDR1 SEHNR, CDR2 FQNEAQ (reference sequence). V lost 5 bases and J 2 bases, leaving 12 bases between the germline ends. The CDR3 region is CASSPGGENTEAFF. CDR3 nucleotides: TGTGCCAGCAGCCCAGGCGGGGAAAACACTGAAGCTTTCTTT.

Worth noting for this clonotype: Relative to the germline gene, one junction end is altered; a read error may explain this. The chain has TRBV27 and TRBJ2-7, with D possibly called TRBD1 or TRBD2 (5 bases each). CDR3 length equals 15 residues. The germline CDR1 and CDR2 sequences are MNHEY and SMNVEV (reference sequence). CDR3 sequence: CAISLSGTSTYEQYF. The CDR3 region has the DNA TGTGCCATCAGTCTATCCGGGACCTCTACCTACGAGCAGTACTTC.

This clonotype was found a few times. V usage is TRBV29-1 and J usage is TRBJ2-7; maybe TRBD1 (6 bases). The germline V gene encodes CDR1 SQVTM and CDR2 ANQGSEA. The CDR3 length is 11 residues. Trimming pared 7 bases from V and 9 bases from J, leaving 16 bases between. CDR3 region: CSGTWGPWQYF. The CDR3 DNA is TGCAGCGGGACTTGGGGGCCCTGGCAGTACTTC.

This clonotype appeared many times. The rearrangement uses TRBV5-1 and TRBJ2-2; the match to TRBD1 covers 8 bases. Germline lookup yields CDR1 SGHRS and CDR2 YFSETQ. Trimming removed 2 bases from V and 5 bases from J; junction bases left unmatched: 8. This CDR3 has 16 amino acids. In nucleotides, the CDR3 is TGCGCCAGCAGCTTCTTTAGGACAGGGTCAACCGGGGAGCTGTTTTTT. This translates into CASSFFRTGSTGELFF.

In its sample, this clonotype was seen many times. V is TRBV6-1 and J is TRBJ1-2; D call uncertain. Germline V gives CDR1 MNHNS, CDR2 SASEGT. The CDR3 is 11 amino acids. V was trimmed by 7 bases and J by 4 bases, leaving 7 bases between them. The CDR3, as DNA: TGTGCCAGCACCGACCTCTATGGCTACACCTTC. This gives the protein CASTDLYGYTF.

CDR3 nucleotide sequence: TGCAGTGCTAGGGGATGGTTGGCCACCGGAGAGACCCAGTACTTC. Its protein is CSARGWLATGETQYF. The chain uses TRBV20-1 and TRBJ2-5; D is uncertain. Germline assignment: CDR1 DFQATT and CDR2 SNEGSKA (reference sequence). The CDR3 length is 15 residues. The germline V and J ends were trimmed by 3 bases and 4 bases, with 18 bases remaining between them.

Here the CDR3 DNA reads TGCAGCGTTGAAGGAGCTAGCGGTTCCTTTAACTATGGCTACACCTTC. It encodes CSVEGASGSFNYGYTF. The rearrangement uses TRBV29-1 and TRBJ1-2; D uncertain. Germline CDR1 and CDR2: SQVTM and ANQGSEA. V shed 1 base and J shed 1 base, with 16 bases lying between them. The CDR3 length is 16 residues.

As regards this clonotype: A much larger clonotype is one base distant, so this may be a read error. The CDR3 end shows no conserved phenylalanine or tryptophan, and so a read error is likely. The rearrangement joins TRBV15 to TRBJ2-5; TRBD2 agrees at 10 bases. CDR3 length: 17 amino acids. With V trimmed by 6 bases and J by 4 bases, 14 bases remained unmatched. In germline, CDR1 is LNHNV, CDR2 YYDKDF (reference sequence). CDR3 protein: CATRERGSGRGRETQYL. In DNA form, the CDR3 reads TGTGCCACCAGGGAGAGGGGGAGCGGGAGGGGGAGAGAGACCCAGTACCTC.

This clonotype was observed at least ten times. V is TRBV7-9 and J is TRBJ1-2, with D unresolved. This CDR3 region has 15 residues. The V gene's germline CDR1 is SEHNR and CDR2 FQNEAQ (reference sequence). The V end was cut by 2 bases, the J end by 12 bases, with 22 bases between. As DNA, the CDR3 is TGTGCCAGCAGCTTATCCCCACTCAGTGCCGGTGCCAACACCTTC. Its translation: CASSLSPLSAGANTF.

This clonotype has only a few counts. This rearrangement joins TRBV24-1 to TRBJ1-4, with no clear D. The CDR3 sequence is 12 residues long. CDR1 is KGHDR and CDR2 is SFDVKD in the germline V gene. The V end lost 3 bases, the J end lost 5 bases, and 3 bases lay between the germline ends. The CDR3 DNA reads TGTGCCACCAGTGATCACAATGAAAAACTGTTTTTT. Translation: CATSDHNEKLFF.

The rearrangement uses TRBV30 and TRBJ1-1; 7 nucleotides match TRBD1. Germline CDR1 reads GTSNPN; CDR2 reads SVGIG (reference sequence). The CDR3 consists of 13 residues. V lost 0 bases, J lost 6 bases, and 4 bases stayed unmatched. CDR3 sequence: CAWSVEGASEAFF. CDR3 nucleotides: TGTGCCTGGAGTGTTGAGGGGGCGTCTGAAGCTTTCTTT.

This chain joins TRBV20-1 and TRBJ1-3, with D possibly matching TRBD1 (5 bases). The V and J ends lost 5 bases and 8 bases respectively, with 22 bases between them. The germline gives CDR1 DFQATT, CDR2 SNEGSKA (reference sequence). This CDR3 region has 15 residues. The chain's CDR3 is CSAGGQGRYGYTIYF. CDR3 nucleotides: TGCAGTGCTGGTGGGCAGGGCCGCTATGGCTACACCATATATTTT.

A few counts support this clonotype. This chain uses TRBV7-8 with TRBJ1-1; D ambiguous. CDR3 length: 15 residues. V shed 1 base and J shed 4 bases, with 13 bases lying between them. The germline V gene has CDR1 SGHVS and CDR2 FQNEAQ. CDR3 in DNA: TGTGCCAGCAGCTTAGTTTCCCAGAGGAGCACTGAAGCTTTCTTT. Its protein product is CASSLVSQRSTEAFF.

The chain combines TRBV10-3 with TRBJ2-7, with TRBD1 matching over 7 bases. Germline V gives CDR1 ENHRY, CDR2 SYGVKD. Germline trimming cut 10 bases from V and 6 bases from J; bases unmatched to any gene: 9. This CDR3 region has 12 residues. The CDR3 region has the DNA TGTGCCACCAAAGACAGGGTGGGCGAGCAGTACTTC. Translating gives CATKDRVGEQYF.

In its sample, this clonotype was seen many times. The chain carries TRBV28 and TRBJ1-2, with 7 bases aligning to TRBD1. The V gene end was trimmed by 7 bases and the J gene end by 11 bases; junction bases not matched to a gene: 10. CDR3 length: 12 residues. Per the germline V gene, CDR1 is MDHEN and CDR2 is SYDVKM. CDR3 coding DNA: TGTGCCAGCACCAACAGGGACAGTCGATACACCTTC. It specifies CASTNRDSRYTF.

This clonotype was picked up many times. The chain joins TRBV9 to TRBJ1-3; D unresolved. The length of the CDR3 is 15 residues. V was trimmed by 6 bases and J by 4 bases, leaving 17 bases between them. CDR1 and CDR2 (germline): SGDLS, YYNGEE. In nucleotides, the CDR3 is TGTGCCAGCACCATCGGCGAAACCGAGGGAAACACCATATATTTT. This translates into CASTIGETEGNTIYF.